This entry describes one TCR beta chain. V dropped 1 base and J dropped 6 bases, with 10 bases sitting between them. Germline CDR1 is SGHAT and CDR2 is FQNNGV. The CDR3 runs to 13 residues. Measured with immunoSEQ multiplex PCR; TCRdb has only the in-frame clones, and not every one. In the table there are fewer than 20,000 clones, around four fifths of which are singletons. This sample stems from a study of immune cell composition in non-small cell lung cancer. Normal lung sampling was at least 3 cm from the tumour, as distant as possible. Frozen unsorted single-cell suspensions supplied the genomic DNA. These data also featured in a second study, about CD4 T cells in lung cancer.

V gene TRBV11-2 combines with J gene TRBJ2-7, with D unclear. The clonotype comes from a human donor with non-small cell lung cancer. Sequenced sample: non-adjacent lung tissue. The DNA of the CDR3 is TGTGCCAGCAGCTTAGCCCTGGTTGCCGAGCAGTACTTC. It translates to CASSLALVAEQYF.